This record covers a single T cell receptor beta chain. These data are taken from a study of blood T cell repertoires in COVID-19. Study context: T cells, B-cell-depleted T cells, or PBMCs supplied cDNA or gDNA.

The CDR3 is 15 residues long. The germline V gene encodes CDR1 MDHEN and CDR2 SYDVKM. Trimming took off 8 bases at V and 8 bases at J, with 22 bases between the two ends. This table comes from immunoSEQ multiplex PCR, and its TCRdb copy is limited to in-frame clones, with some not included. The sample includes fewer than 300,000 clones, around 90% seen only once; the top ten take 1.1%. The V and J genes are TRBV28 and TRBJ2-4; tentatively, D is TRBD2 (6 bases). Material: PBMCs or T cells enriched from blood (not recorded which). This clonotype originated in a woman aged 25-40 years who had recovered from COVID-19. The CDR3 spells CASQMLRGVRDIQYF. As DNA, the CDR3 is TGTGCCAGCCAGATGTTACGCGGGGTCCGCGACATTCAGTACTTC.